These 19 T cell receptor beta chains were all obtained from the same sample, sequenced in a study of CD8 T cells in ankylosing spondylitis. Broader study findings: Seemingly distinctive of ankylosing spondylitis blood was a TCR beta motif formed by eight highly homologous variants.

For these receptors, no antigen is known. In TCRdb, the 5' RACE reads were re-called with MiXCR into one record per CDR3 protein. The sample shows hundreds of thousands of distinct CDR3 sequences, about 10% of them seen only once. The sample comprised blood, either unsorted or a sorted T cell fraction (not recorded which). Source of these receptors: a male donor with ankylosing spondylitis.

A few counts support this clonotype. The genes are TRBV20-1 and TRBJ2-3, with 10 bases that match TRBD2. The germline CDR1 and CDR2 sequences are DFQATT and SNEGSKA (reference sequence). J gave up 9 bases and V 3 bases, and 15 bases lay outside the gene matches. This CDR3 has 16 residues. The CDR3 protein is CSASLQPTSGPGTQYF. CDR3 sequence (DNA): TGCAGTGCTAGCCTACAGCCGACTAGCGGGCCTGGGACGCAGTATTTT.

There are a few counts of this clonotype. This sequence joins TRBV28 and TRBJ2-5; D not certain. Germline values: CDR1 MDHEN, CDR2 SYDVKM. The V gene lost 3 bases and the J gene lost 11 bases, with 13 bases spanning the gap. This CDR3 has 12 residues. CDR3: CASSLAARRQYF. The CDR3 DNA reads TGTGCCAGCAGTTTGGCGGCGCGTAGGCAGTACTTC.

This chain joins TRBV7-8 and TRBJ1-1; TRBD1 matches 10 bases. The CDR3 is 16 residues long. V trimming: 2 bases; J trimming: 4 bases; junction bases outside the gene matches: 7. Germline V gene lookup returns CDR1 SGHVS and CDR2 FQNEAQ. DNA of the CDR3: TGTGCCAGCAGCTTATTGGGACAGGGGACCGGCACTGAAGCTTTCTTT. Protein product: CASSLLGQGTGTEAFF.

At least ten counts were recorded for this clonotype. V usage is TRBV10-2 and J usage is TRBJ2-2; possible D gene TRBD2, 6 bases. V was pared by 7 bases and J by 1 base, with 13 bases between. The germline CDR1 and CDR2 sequences are WSHSY and SAAADI. There are 15 residues in the CDR3. In DNA, the CDR3 is TGCGCCAGCACCCGGGACTCAATGAACACCGGGGAGCTGTTTTTT. Protein product: CASTRDSMNTGELFF.

This clonotype has more than one count but fewer than ten. This chain joins TRBV27 and TRBJ2-5, with 7 bases identical to TRBD1. Germline CDR1 is MNHEY and CDR2 is SMNVEV (reference sequence). V shed 4 bases, J shed 0 bases, and the junction held 8 bases outside the gene matches. This CDR3 spans 16 amino acids. CDR3 DNA: TGTGCCAGCAGTTATGCCGGGACAGAGTACCAAGAGACCCAGTACTTC. Its protein product is CASSYAGTEYQETQYF.

A few counts support this clonotype. The gene calls are TRBV7-2 and TRBJ2-7, with D unclear. Between the trimmed V and J ends, which lost 2 bases and 3 bases, there was a span of 8 bases. CDR1 and CDR2 (germline): SGHTA, FQGNSA. This CDR3 has 13 residues. The CDR3 reads CASSLIWGYEQYF. For the CDR3, the DNA is TGTGCCAGCAGCTTAATATGGGGCTACGAGCAGTACTTC.

This chain connects TRBV2 to TRBJ2-7; 9 bases agree with TRBD1. V lost 9 bases to trimming and J lost 3 bases; unmatched junction nucleotides: 6. This CDR3 is built from 13 residues. Germline values: CDR1 SNHLY, CDR2 FYNNEI. CDR3 protein: CASIRDRDYEQYF. The CDR3 DNA reads TGTGCCAGTATCCGGGACAGGGACTACGAGCAGTACTTC.

The chain is built from TRBV30 and TRBJ2-1, with 9 bases matching TRBD1. Germline CDR1 and CDR2: GTSNPN and SVGIG (reference sequence). CDR3 size: 14 residues. The V segment lost 7 bases and the J segment 6 bases; nucleotides outside the gene matches: 10. The CDR3 loop reads CASSRDREINEQFF. CDR3 in DNA: TGTGCCTCCAGCCGGGACAGGGAAATCAATGAGCAGTTCTTC.

This chain uses TRBV12-3 or TRBV12-4 with TRBJ2-3; the D call may be TRBD1 or TRBD2 (5 bases each). The length of the CDR3 is 13 residues. V gave up 7 bases and J gave up 3 bases, with 11 bases separating them. The CDR3 region has the DNA TGTGCCAGCACCAGGGACCCGACAGATACGCAGTATTTT. Translating it yields CASTRDPTDTQYF.

This chain links TRBV20-1 with TRBJ1-4; D is undetermined. Germline CDR1 reads DFQATT; CDR2 reads SNEGSKA (reference sequence). The V and J ends lost 6 bases and 4 bases respectively, with 18 bases between them. The CDR3 runs to 15 residues. The CDR3 DNA follows: TGCAGTGCAAGGCCCTCAACAGATCTTAATGAAAAACTGTTTTTT. Protein product: CSARPSTDLNEKLFF.

This clonotype has more than one count but fewer than ten. The rearrangement links TRBV20-1 to TRBJ1-5, with a possible D match to TRBD1 (5 bases). Germline CDR1 is DFQATT and CDR2 is SNEGSKA (reference sequence). V was trimmed by 3 bases and J by 5 bases, leaving 11 bases between them. The CDR3 contains 13 residues. This CDR3 reads CSARGRGDQPQHF. CDR3 sequence (DNA): TGCAGTGCTAGGGGGAGGGGAGATCAGCCCCAGCATTTT.

Ten or more counts support this clonotype. The chain employs TRBV4-2 and TRBJ1-4; the D is unclear. The CDR3 loop spans 15 amino acids. Looked up from germline, CDR1 is LGHNA and CDR2 is YNFKEQ. The V and J ends lost 0 bases and 5 bases respectively, with 10 bases between them. The CDR3 reads CASSQDGQRNEKLFF. In DNA, the CDR3 is TGTGCCAGCAGCCAAGATGGTCAAAGGAATGAAAAACTGTTTTTT.

This clonotype was counted a few times. This sequence joins TRBV20-1 and TRBJ2-7; D assignment may be TRBD1 or TRBD2 (5 bases each). The CDR3 runs 13 residues. The ends were cut back, 8 bases at V and 4 bases at J, with 18 bases in the middle. Germline V gene sequence: CDR1 DFQATT, CDR2 SNEGSKA (reference sequence). CDR3 loop: CSSQGDGLYEQYF. CDR3 in DNA: TGCAGTTCCCAGGGAGACGGGCTTTACGAGCAGTACTTC.

The V call is TRBV4-1, the J call TRBJ2-4, with D uncertain. Between the trimmed V and J ends, which lost 1 base and 0 bases, there was a span of 13 bases. Germline-derived CDR1 and CDR2 are MGHRA and YSYEKL. CDR3 size: 17 residues. The CDR3 here is CASSQGINRIAKNIQYF. The CDR3 region has the DNA TGCGCCAGCAGCCAAGGGATAAACAGAATAGCCAAAAACATTCAGTACTTC.

This clonotype was detected ten times or more. The chain carries TRBV30 and TRBJ2-3, with 8 bases matching TRBD2. Looked up from germline, CDR1 is GTSNPN and CDR2 is SVGIG (reference sequence). CDR3 size: 14 residues. V lost 3 bases to trimming and J lost 8 bases; unmatched junction nucleotides: 10. In DNA form, the CDR3 reads TGTGCCTGGAGGGGAAATAGCGGGACCGCTACGCAGTATTTT. This sequence encodes CAWRGNSGTATQYF.

This clonotype was seen only a few times. This sequence joins TRBV15 and TRBJ1-3, with D possibly TRBD1 on 5 matching bases. The V gene's germline CDR1 is LNHNV and CDR2 YYDKDF (reference sequence). This CDR3 contains 15 residues. V lost 1 base to trimming and J lost 6 bases, with 13 bases between them. CDR3: CATSRADTWENTIYF. For the CDR3, the DNA is TGTGCCACCAGCAGAGCGGACACGTGGGAAAACACCATATATTTT.

There are many counts of this clonotype. The chain has TRBV7-2 and TRBJ1-4, with TRBD1 as a possible D gene (5 bases). V was shortened by 1 base and J by 8 bases, with 20 bases between the two germline ends. The CDR3 is 17 amino acids. Germline CDR1 SGHTA, CDR2 FQGNSA. The CDR3 nucleotides read TGTGCCAGCAGCTTAGTCGGGGCCTCATCAATCGGGGAAAAACTGTTTTTT. Protein product: CASSLVGASSIGEKLFF.

Concerning this clonotype: A much larger clone sits a single nucleotide away, making a read error possible. The chain couples TRBV2 to TRBJ1-2; D call uncertain. The CDR3 extends over 12 amino acids. Trimming pared 7 bases from V and 7 bases from J, leaving 13 bases between. The V gene's germline CDR1 is SNHLY and CDR2 FYNNEI. The CDR3 loop is CASKIRFFGYTF. The CDR3 coding sequence is TGTGCCAGCAAGATACGCTTCTTTGGCTACACCTTC. The full variable domain, with the rest looked up from reference TRBV2 and TRBJ1-2, is EPEVTQTPSHQVTQMGQEVILRCVPISNHLYFYWYRQILGQKVEFLVSFYNNEISEKSEIFDDQFSVERPDGSNFTLKIRSTKLEDSAMYFCASKIRFFGYTFGSGTRLTVV.

This clonotype has only a few counts. The chain couples TRBV20-1 to TRBJ1-1, with D possibly TRBD1 on 5 matching bases. V lost 3 bases, J lost 4 bases, and 12 bases lay in between. The germline gives CDR1 DFQATT, CDR2 SNEGSKA (reference sequence). The CDR3 has 13 residues. CDR3 DNA: TGCAGTGCTAGTCCGGGGGTAGGCACTGAAGCTTTCTTT. Protein: CSASPGVGTEAFF.